Sequencing of this T cell receptor (beta chain) was carried out in a study of blood T cell repertoires in COVID-19. Assay used: immunoSEQ multiplex PCR; TCRdb lists only in-frame clones, some missing. The sample holds 40,000 to 55,000 clones, about four fifths seen once. CDR1 is SGDLS, CDR2 YYNGEE, per germline. The CDR3 extends over 17 amino acids. The ends were cut back, 3 bases at V and 4 bases at J, with 21 bases in the middle. The sequenced sample was peripheral blood. The chain has TRBV9 and TRBJ2-3; D may be TRBD2 (6 bases). The receptor was isolated from a woman between 65 and 79 years old with acute or convalescent COVID-19. CDR3 in amino acids: CASSGPTGLSGADTQYF. The CDR3 DNA is TGTGCCAGCAGCGGCCCCACGGGACTGTCGGGCGCAGATACGCAGTATTTT. Based on the CDR3 plus reference TRBV9 and TRBJ2-3, the full variable domain is DSGVTQTPKHLITATGQRVTLRCSPRSGDLSVYWYQQSLDQGLQFLIQYYNGEERAKGNILERFSAQQFPDLHSELNLSSLELGDSALYFCASSGPTGLSGADTQYFGPGTRLTVL.